The 5 T cell receptor beta chains given below trace back to one sample, sequenced in a study of response to subunit inactivated influenza vaccine. In TCRdb, the RT-PCR reads were re-called with MiXCR into one record per CDR3 protein. The repertoire holds around 190,000 distinct CDR3 sequences, with roughly 14% as singletons. Here the sequenced sample was CD8+ T cells sorted from PBMCs, taken roughly 5 days after vaccination. These receptors originate from a man between 50 and 59 years old who received an inactivated influenza vaccine.

This chain joins TRBV29-1 and TRBJ2-7; 10 nucleotides agree with TRBD1. This CDR3 contains 14 residues. The V segment lost 3 bases and the J segment 5 bases; nucleotides outside the gene matches: 7. Looked up from germline, CDR1 is SQVTM and CDR2 is ANQGSEA. The CDR3 loop reads CSVEGQGKMDEQYF. The CDR3 nucleotides read TGCAGCGTTGAGGGACAGGGGAAAATGGACGAGCAGTACTTC.

The rearrangement uses TRBV12-3 or TRBV12-4 and TRBJ2-2; D unclear. V gave up 2 bases and J gave up 4 bases, with 11 bases separating them. This CDR3 is 15 amino acids long. The CDR3 DNA is TGTGCCAGCAGTTTACGAGTGGTTGGCACCGGGGAGCTGTTTTTT. It translates to CASSLRVVGTGELFF.

V is TRBV13 and J is TRBJ2-1, with D unclear. Deletions cut 5 bases from V and 6 bases from J, with 11 bases between. The germline V gene has CDR1 PRHDT and CDR2 FYEKMQ (reference sequence). The CDR3 is made up of 13 amino acids. CDR3 sequence reads: CASSRTTGNEQFF. For the CDR3, the DNA is TGTGCCAGCAGCAGGACCACCGGCAATGAGCAGTTCTTC.

This clonotype came up a few times. This chain links TRBV4-1 with TRBJ2-7; D is unclear. V gave up 0 bases and J gave up 6 bases, with 15 bases separating them. CDR3 size: 15 residues. Germline-derived CDR1 and CDR2 are MGHRA and YSYEKL. The CDR3: CASSQDPSAWGEQYF. CDR3 coding DNA: TGCGCCAGCAGCCAAGATCCCTCAGCTTGGGGCGAGCAGTACTTC.

This rearrangement joins TRBV4-2 to TRBJ2-2; TRBD1 matches 8 bases. Trimming took 0 bases from V and 3 from J; bases not matched to a gene: 9. Germline CDR1 is LGHNA and CDR2 is YNFKEQ. CDR3 size: 18 residues. The CDR3: CASSQDQWAGGYTGELFF. DNA of the CDR3: TGTGCCAGCAGCCAAGATCAATGGGCAGGGGGCTACACCGGGGAGCTGTTTTTT.